This T cell receptor (beta chain) emerged from a study of T cell responses to AZD1222 COVID-19 vaccine. Study conclusions and caveats: Mostly white British, mostly female donors; authors suggested clonal diversity may be underestimated.

Some clones are missing from TCRdb's copy, which holds only in-frame ones; the method was immunoSEQ multiplex PCR. The sample includes 55,000 to 70,000 clones, over 60% of them seen just once. Trimming cost V 8 bases and J 8 bases, with 12 bases left between them. The CDR3 has 12 amino acids. CDR1 and CDR2 from the germline V gene are LNHDA and SQIVND (reference sequence). In the case of this clone: Its antigen is unknown.

Sample: peripheral blood, taken on day 0 of AZD1222 vaccination. The origin of this receptor is an adult in good health. The chain is built from TRBV19 and TRBJ2-2; D remains unclear. The CDR3 DNA reads as TGTGCCAGTCTCGACGTAGTTGGGGAGCTGTTTTTT. It translates to CASLDVVGELFF.